This TCR beta chain was profiled in a study of vaccination effects on CD4 cells after COVID-19. As for the study in general: Participants each got two BNT162b2 or mRNA-1273 vaccine doses.

In the case of this clone: The antigen is undetermined.

Antigen-specific CD4+ T cells expanded by the ViraFEST assay with viral peptide pools were then sequenced. Following an approximately 9-day culture, CD4+ T cells were purified. The culture medium for two million PBMC per well included approximately 10 IU/ml IL-2 and about 9.9 ug/ml peptides. In the cultures, half the medium was exchanged for IL-2 medium on days 3 and 7. Libraries were prepared by immunoSEQ multiplex PCR; TCRdb keeps only in-frame clonotypes and omits some of them. The sample holds around 54,000 clones, around 75% seen once. This receptor was identified in a human donor who received a COVID-19 vaccine. The source was CD4+ T cells from PBMCs cultured with HCoV-229E spike peptides, collected before COVID-19 vaccination.

The CDR3 nucleotides are TGTGCCAGCAGGACAGAGTTAGCCGGGGCCAACGTCCTGACTTTC. Protein sequence: CASRTELAGANVLTF. The V and J genes are TRBV2 and TRBJ2-6; D is perhaps TRBD1 (5 bases). Trimming shortened V by 6 bases and J by 4 bases, and 13 bases separated the two germline ends. This CDR3 has 15 amino acids. Germline V CDR1 and CDR2: SNHLY, FYNNEI.